This entry lists 23 T cell receptor beta chains sequenced from one sample in a study of T cell repertoires in cytomegalovirus infection. A single record per CDR3 protein comes from TCRdb applying MiXCR to the reads. The sample gives 150,000 to 200,000 distinct CDR3 sequences, about 20% of which show up once; under 3.5% is in the top ten. The specimen sequenced was PBMCs. The receptors were sampled from a human donor in good health (CMV status not recorded). Some clones in this sample may be carry-over from other donors' samples.

The V call is TRBV6-2 or TRBV6-3, the J call TRBJ2-1; no clear D gene. Between the trimmed V and J ends, which lost 2 bases and 1 base, there was a span of 9 bases. Germline V gene sequence: CDR1 MNHEY, CDR2 SVGEGT. This CDR3 is built from 15 residues. The CDR3 loop is CASSYKGLSYNEQFF. Written as DNA, the CDR3 is TGTGCCAGCAGTTACAAAGGTCTTTCCTACAATGAGCAGTTCTTC.

This clonotype was found many times. The chain joins TRBV28 to TRBJ2-5; 9 positions agree with TRBD2. Per the germline V gene, CDR1 is MDHEN and CDR2 is SYDVKM. The length of the CDR3 is 15 residues. After removal of 4 bases from V and 5 bases from J, the junction contained 8 bases not matched to a gene. The CDR3 region has the DNA TGTGCCAGCAGTTATATGGCGGGAGGGGGGGAGACCCAGTACTTC. It encodes CASSYMAGGGETQYF.

This clonotype came up a few times. This chain uses TRBV10-1 with TRBJ2-5, with D perhaps TRBD1 or TRBD2 (5 bases each). V was shortened by 6 bases and J by 11 bases, with 16 bases between the two germline ends. Germline V gives CDR1 WNHNN, CDR2 SYGVQD (reference sequence). This CDR3 is 12 amino acids long. The CDR3: CASSASTGAQYF. Written as DNA, the CDR3 is TGCGCCAGCAGCGCATCCACCGGGGCTCAGTACTTC.

There are a few counts of this clonotype. V and J are TRBV12-3 or TRBV12-4 and TRBJ2-7; the D gene is possibly TRBD2 (7 bases). This CDR3 contains 15 residues. V shed 5 bases and J shed 2 bases, with 16 bases lying between them. CDR3 bases: TGTGCCAGCAGTCTTGGGGAGGGGGGGCCCTACGAGCAGTACTTC. Translation: CASSLGEGGPYEQYF.

This clonotype was seen only once. This CDR3 is missing its conserved last phenylalanine or tryptophan, likely due to a read error. Because the CDR3's place on the DNA is in doubt, the DNA is left out and the CDR3 is given as listed by TCRdb. This chain uses TRBV29-1 with TRBJ2-3; the table's TRBD1 call for D was not verified on the DNA. Both ends counted, the CDR3 spans 9 residues. Germline V gives CDR1 SQVTM, CDR2 ANQGSEA. The CDR3: CSTGTGTDI.

The V gene is TRBV2, the J gene TRBJ2-5, with a possible D match to TRBD1 (5 bases). V was clipped by 2 bases and J by 2 bases, with 9 bases between them. The CDR3 length is 14 residues. Looked up from germline, CDR1 is SNHLY and CDR2 is FYNNEI. The CDR3, as DNA: TGTGCCAGCAGTGAATGGGGCAGACAAGAGACCCAGTACTTC. Protein sequence: CASSEWGRQETQYF.

This clonotype showed up just a few times. The chain couples TRBV19 to TRBJ1-5; the D gene is possibly TRBD1 (5 bases). Trimming took off 4 bases at V and 5 bases at J, with 18 bases between the two ends. Germline V CDR1 and CDR2: LNHDA, SQIVND (reference sequence). The length of the CDR3 is 16 residues. The CDR3 nucleotides are TGTGCCAGTAGTAACCCCTTCACAGGCCGGGATCAGCCCCAGCATTTT. It codes for CASSNPFTGRDQPQHF. Full variable domain (outside the CDR3, taken from reference TRBV19 and TRBJ1-5): DGGITQSPKYLFRKEGQNVTLSCEQNLNHDAMYWYRQDPGQGLRLIYYSQIVNDFQKGDIAEGYSVSREKKESFPLTVTSAQKNPTAFYLCASSNPFTGRDQPQHFGDGTRLSIL.

J is TRBJ2-6 and V is TRBV12-3 or TRBV12-4; D is undetermined. V lost 3 bases, J lost 4 bases, and 10 bases lay in between. This CDR3 contains 15 residues. The CDR3 region is CASSFYKPGANVLTF. DNA of the CDR3: TGTGCCAGCAGTTTTTATAAACCCGGGGCCAACGTCCTGACTTTC.

This clonotype has just a few counts. V and J are TRBV20-1 and TRBJ2-7; 11 bases are shared with TRBD2. The V and J ends lost 3 bases and 2 bases, in that order; junction bases with no gene match: 12. Germline CDR1 reads DFQATT; CDR2 reads SNEGSKA (reference sequence). CDR3 length: 17 residues. The CDR3 here is CSARGLAGGQPAYEQYF. In DNA, the CDR3 is TGCAGTGCTAGGGGGCTAGCGGGGGGTCAACCCGCCTACGAGCAGTACTTC.

This clonotype was detected a few times. The chain uses TRBV6-5 and TRBJ2-1; 8 bases match TRBD2. Germline V gene data show CDR1 as MNHEY and CDR2 as SVGAGI. The CDR3 loop spans 15 amino acids. J lost 6 bases, V lost 7 bases, and 11 bases had no gene match. Here the CDR3 DNA reads TGTGCCAGCACCCCCACAGCGGGGGTTGGCAATGAGCAGTTCTTC. Translated, it gives CASTPTAGVGNEQFF.

This clonotype was seen a few times. J is TRBJ2-1 and V is TRBV20-1, with 11 bases lining up with TRBD1. The CDR3 covers 13 residues. J lost 5 bases, V lost 6 bases, and 3 bases had no gene match. Germline CDR1 is DFQATT and CDR2 is SNEGSKA (reference sequence). The CDR3: CSARTGGNNEQFF. The DNA of the CDR3 is TGCAGTGCCCGGACAGGGGGCAACAATGAGCAGTTCTTC.

CDR3 nucleotides: TGTGCCAGCAGCCCAAGGGGCGGGCCTTCCTACAATGAGCAGTTCTTC. Translated: CASSPRGGPSYNEQFF. The rearrangement joins TRBV5-4 to TRBJ2-1, with D perhaps TRBD1 or TRBD2 (5 bases each). CDR1 and CDR2 from the germline V gene are SGHNT and YYREEE (reference sequence). With 4 bases removed from V and 1 base from J, the gap between germline ends came to 15 bases. This CDR3 spans 16 amino acids.

This clonotype showed up just a few times. The CDR3 spells CSARVGLYSYNEQFF. The DNA for the CDR3 is TGCAGTGCTAGAGTGGGACTATACTCCTACAATGAGCAGTTCTTC. This chain links TRBV20-1 with TRBJ2-1, with 7 bases lining up with TRBD2. The CDR3 totals 15 residues. Germline-derived CDR1 and CDR2 are DFQATT and SNEGSKA (reference sequence). V dropped 1 base and J dropped 0; count of bases not matched to a gene: 3.

This clonotype was picked up a small number of times. CDR3 nucleotides: TGCAGCGCTTCCAATAGCGGGGAGGGGGAGCTGTTTTTT. Translation gives CSASNSGEGELFF. This rearrangement joins TRBV29-1 to TRBJ2-2, with 8 bases matching TRBD2. After removal of 7 bases from V and 8 bases from J, the junction contained 9 bases not matched to a gene. The CDR3 spans 13 residues. Germline loops: CDR1 SQVTM, CDR2 ANQGSEA.

About this clonotype: With a much larger clone just one base away, this may be a read error. The rearrangement uses TRBV11-2 and TRBJ2-2; 9 positions agree with TRBD2. J was trimmed by 6 bases and V by 10 bases; bases with no gene match: 15. The CDR3 has 16 amino acids. The germline CDR1 and CDR2 sequences are SGHAT and FQNNGV. The DNA of the CDR3 is TGTGCCAACAGGCCAGGACTAGCGACGGGAGCCGGGGAGCTGTTTTTT. Translation gives CANRPGLATGAGELFF.

This clonotype was counted between two and nine times. The rearrangement links TRBV6-2 or TRBV6-3 to TRBJ1-1; D is perhaps TRBD1 (6 bases). This CDR3 is 14 amino acids long. From germline, CDR1 is MNHEY and CDR2 SVGEGT. Trimming shortened V by 6 bases and J by 11 bases, and 22 bases separated the two germline ends. Written as DNA, the CDR3 is TGTGCCAGCAGACCAGGACGGCTGGGGGCGTTCGCTTTCTTT. Translation gives CASRPGRLGAFAFF.

This clonotype was seen repeatedly, ten times or more. The gene calls are TRBV7-2 and TRBJ2-7, with D perhaps TRBD1 or TRBD2 (5 bases each). The germline V gene encodes CDR1 SGHTA and CDR2 FQGNSA. V lost 2 bases, J lost 0 bases, and 11 bases lay in between. The CDR3 totals 15 residues. The CDR3 DNA sequence: TGTGCCAGCAGCTTACCGGGGACGAGCTCCTACGAGCAGTACTTC. Translating it yields CASSLPGTSSYEQYF.

The rearrangement uses TRBV25-1 and TRBJ2-4; 9 bases line up with TRBD1. The CDR3 covers 17 residues. The J segment lost 2 bases and the V segment lost 1 base, leaving 6 bases of the junction unmatched. Germline V gene lookup returns CDR1 MGHDK and CDR2 SYGVNS. The CDR3 region is CASSELEGQGTKNIQYF. As DNA, the CDR3 is TGTGCCAGCAGTGAATTGGAGGGACAGGGAACCAAAAACATTCAGTACTTC.

This clonotype was recorded many times. The chain combines TRBV7-8 with TRBJ1-5; the D gene is possibly TRBD1 (6 bases). Trimming removed 5 bases at V and 6 bases at J, with 17 bases between. Germline assignment: CDR1 SGHVS and CDR2 FQNEAQ. The CDR3 has 15 residues. The CDR3 DNA sequence: TGTGCCAGCAGCACCCGACAGGAGCTGGTTCAGCCCCAGCATTTT. It encodes CASSTRQELVQPQHF.

This chain uses TRBV20-1 with TRBJ1-6, with D uncertain. V lost 1 base and J 1 base, leaving 8 bases between the germline ends. This CDR3 has 15 amino acids. Germline lookup yields CDR1 DFQATT and CDR2 SNEGSKA (reference sequence). The CDR3 loop is CSARGGRSYNSPLHF. The CDR3 region has the DNA TGCAGTGCTAGAGGAGGGAGATCCTATAATTCACCCCTCCACTTT.

This clonotype was recorded a few times. This chain connects TRBV5-6 to TRBJ1-2; D not certain. This CDR3 is 13 amino acids long. Trimming left V 0 bases short and J 2 bases short, with 5 bases between. Germline loops: CDR1 SGHDT, CDR2 YYEEEE. This CDR3 reads CASSLEENYGYTF. The DNA for the CDR3 is TGTGCCAGCAGCTTGGAAGAGAACTATGGCTACACCTTC. Full variable domain (outside the CDR3, taken from reference TRBV5-6 and TRBJ1-2): DAGVTQSPTHLIKTRGQQVTLRCSPKSGHDTVSWYQQALGQGPQFIFQYYEEEERQRGNFPDRFSGHQFPNYSSELNVNALLLGDSALYLCASSLEENYGYTFGSGTRLTVV.

The sample holds many counts of this clonotype. This rearrangement joins TRBV12-3 or TRBV12-4 to TRBJ1-5; D might be TRBD1 (5 bases). Trimming cost V 5 bases and J 5 bases, with 10 bases left between them. CDR3 length equals 13 residues. The CDR3 DNA is TGTGCCAGCAGTGCGGGACGCTATCAGCCCCAGCATTTT. This gives the protein CASSAGRYQPQHF.

This rearrangement joins TRBV2 to TRBJ1-2, with TRBD1 matching over 12 bases. V shed 5 bases and J 5 bases; nucleotides not matched to a gene: 12. The germline gives CDR1 SNHLY, CDR2 FYNNEI. The CDR3 is 17 amino acids. The CDR3 nucleotides are TGTGCCAGCAGTAGTCCGGGACAGGGGGCGAGGGGTTATGGCTACACCTTC. Translated, it gives CASSSPGQGARGYGYTF. The full variable domain, its missing parts supplied by reference TRBV2 and TRBJ1-2, is EPEVTQTPSHQVTQMGQEVILRCVPISNHLYFYWYRQILGQKVEFLVSFYNNEISEKSEIFDDQFSVERPDGSNFTLKIRSTKLEDSAMYFCASSSPGQGARGYGYTFGSGTRLTVV.